This entry lists 10 T cell receptor beta chains sequenced from one sample in a study of T cell responses to AZD1222 COVID-19 vaccine. This table comes from immunoSEQ multiplex PCR, and its TCRdb copy is limited to in-frame clones, with some not included. This listing includes about 140,000 clones. Sequencing was performed on peripheral blood. The receptors were sampled from an adult in good health.

The genes are TRBV18 and TRBJ2-1; 7 bases map to TRBD2. J was trimmed by 1 base and V by 1 base; bases with no gene match: 7. This CDR3 has 17 residues. Germline V gene lookup returns CDR1 KGHSH and CDR2 LQKENI. CDR3 DNA sequence: TGTGCCAGCTCACCACTTCGGGGGGTGGGATCCTACAATGAGCAGTTCTTC. Amino acid sequence: CASSPLRGVGSYNEQFF.

V usage is TRBV11-1 and J usage is TRBJ2-5; the D gene is possibly TRBD2 (6 bases). There are 16 residues in the CDR3. Germline assignment: CDR1 SGHAT and CDR2 FQDESV (reference sequence). V was cut by 2 bases and J by 2 bases, with 15 bases left in between. The CDR3, as DNA: TGTGCCAGCAGCTTAACTAGCCCACCTGTACAAGAGACCCAGTACTTC. This encodes CASSLTSPPVQETQYF. Supplemented by reference TRBV11-1 and TRBJ2-5, the full variable domain reads EAEVAQSPRYKITEKSQAVAFWCDPISGHATLYWYRQILGQGPELLVQFQDESVVDDSQLPKDRFSAERLKGVDSTLKIQPAELGDSAMYLCASSLTSPPVQETQYFGPGTRLLVL.

This sequence joins TRBV28 and TRBJ2-2, with 10 positions matching TRBD1. CDR1 is MDHEN, CDR2 SYDVKM, per germline. This CDR3 spans 15 amino acids. With V trimmed by 8 bases and J by 4 bases, 7 bases remained unmatched. CDR3 nucleotide sequence: TGTGCCAGCTTTGGCCGGACAGGGGGCACCGGGGAGCTGTTTTTT. This sequence encodes CASFGRTGGTGELFF.

The J gene is TRBJ1-6, the V gene TRBV28; tentative D call: TRBD1 (5 bases). Trimming removed 7 bases at V and 10 bases at J, with 17 bases between. CDR1 is MDHEN and CDR2 is SYDVKM in the germline V gene. There are 14 residues in the CDR3. The DNA for the CDR3 is TGTGCCAGCAAGGGGCCCCCCGGTGGCTCACCCCTCCACTTT. Amino acid sequence: CASKGPPGGSPLHF.

The J gene is TRBJ2-1, the V gene TRBV5-1; possibly TRBD2 for D (5 bases). This CDR3 comprises 17 residues. Germline CDR1 SGHRS, CDR2 YFSETQ. The V and J ends lost 0 bases and 0 bases respectively, with 13 bases between them. CDR3 sequence: CASSLAAGSSSYNEQFF. Here the CDR3 DNA reads TGCGCCAGCAGCTTGGCCGCGGGTTCCAGCTCCTACAATGAGCAGTTCTTC.

The CDR3 here is CATSLEGANYGYTF. CDR3 DNA sequence: TGTGCCACCAGCCTCGAGGGGGCGAACTATGGCTACACCTTC. The chain joins TRBV15 to TRBJ1-2; 7 nucleotides agree with TRBD1. J lost 2 bases, V lost 5 bases, and 5 bases had no gene match. CDR1 and CDR2 from the germline V gene are LNHNV and YYDKDF (reference sequence). CDR3 length: 14 residues.

The chain employs TRBV28 and TRBJ1-2, with D possibly matching TRBD1 (6 bases). Trimming pared 7 bases from V and 8 bases from J, leaving 23 bases between. The V gene's germline CDR1 is MDHEN and CDR2 SYDVKM. The CDR3 loop spans 15 amino acids. CDR3 region: CASTISGGGLRGYTF. The CDR3 coding sequence is TGTGCCAGCACTATTTCGGGAGGGGGATTAAGGGGCTACACCTTC.

The V and J genes are TRBV30 and TRBJ2-1; 9 positions match TRBD2. The CDR3 has 15 amino acids. Germline trimming cut 1 base from V and 3 bases from J; bases unmatched to any gene: 4. Germline loops: CDR1 GTSNPN, CDR2 SVGIG (reference sequence). The CDR3 DNA reads TGTGCCTGGAGTGAACAGCGGGGGGACTACAATGAGCAGTTCTTC. Translating it yields CAWSEQRGDYNEQFF.

This sequence joins TRBV18 and TRBJ1-1, with 8 bases that match TRBD1. CDR1 and CDR2 (germline): KGHSH, LQKENI. The CDR3 is made up of 15 amino acids. The trim removed 3 bases at V and 4 bases at J, leaving 7 bases unmatched. The chain's CDR3 is CASSPSRDRGTEAFF. DNA of the CDR3: TGTGCCAGCTCACCGTCAAGAGACAGGGGCACTGAAGCTTTCTTT.

The chain couples TRBV4-2 to TRBJ2-2; 8 bases are shared with TRBD2. J was trimmed by 6 bases and V by 4 bases; bases with no gene match: 4. Germline V gives CDR1 LGHNA, CDR2 YNFKEQ. The CDR3 is made up of 14 amino acids. The CDR3 DNA reads TGTGCCAGCAGCCCGACTAGCGAAGCCGGGGAGCTGTTTTTT. This translates into CASSPTSEAGELFF.